Sequencing of this TCR beta chain was carried out in a study of CD8+ T cells in alopecia areata (dated by TCRdb to the late 2010s). In the study overall: To study T cell clonal expansion in alopecia areata, the researchers applied high-throughput TCRbeta sequencing to both the C3H/HeJ mouse model and human patients. On the human side, TCRbeta sequencing was run on scalp tissue and on sorted CD4+ and CD8+ peripheral blood T cells from healthy controls and from alopecia areata patients with either patchy or totalis/universalis disease. Scalp clonality was compared across normal scalp (n=4), patchy alopecia areata scalp (n=8), and alopecia totalis/universalis scalp (n=8). RNA came from the PAXgene miRNA kit for fixed scalp, the miRNeasy kit for PBMCs, and the RNeasy kit for mouse skin. Amplification of TCRbeta CDR3 regions was done by immunoSEQ multiplex PCR using 35 Vbeta forward primers and 13 Jbeta reverse primers.

This clone was counted between two and nine times. The antigen it binds to is not known. One base away there is no much larger clone; base qualities are not given. Paper-wide results and their limitations: Unlike mouse skin, which is dominated by gammadelta T cells, normal human skin has resident alphabeta T cells that are also sequenced, and this complicates analysis of the scalp TCR repertoire. Higher clonality and more expanded CD8+ clones were observed in lesional scalp than in normal scalp, particularly in alopecia totalis/universalis, a finding suggestive of antigenic drive. Shared TCR sequences between patients were less evident than in mice, which may be partly attributable to HLA diversity in the patient population.

Library preparation was by the immunoSEQ multiplex PCR assay. For TCR sequencing, RNA was extracted from every sample and reverse transcribed into cDNA to serve as template. First-strand cDNA was synthesized with SuperScript III using a 2:1 mix of oligo-dT and random hexamers. A synthetic immune receptor repertoire was used to gauge amplification bias, and whatever bias remained was removed computationally. The original methods were these. Raw reads were preprocessed for error removal, and CDR3 was defined according to IMGT conventions as running from the conserved cysteine to phenylalanine. To get clonality, Shannon entropy was normalized by log2 of the number of productive unique TCRs and the result was subtracted from 1. Whether each scalp clone was CD4 or CD8 was inferred by checking scalp TCRbeta sequences against the CD4 and CD8 repertoires from sorted blood. TCRdb holds this immuneACCESS table with in-frame rearrangements only. Some clones are missing; in checked studies, unresolved V genes explain under half, and the rest has no known cause. The V and J calls and clone size were taken over from that table, and D and trimming were inferred from the DNA. In this sample the table shows 120,000 or so clones, roughly 50% of which occur a single time. Over 9.5% of the sample comes from the top ten.

From alopecia areata patients, peripheral blood was collected along with lesional scalp punch biopsies. PBMCs were separated by density centrifugation and stained for CD3, CD4 and CD8, after which CD4+ and CD8+ T cells were sorted on a FACSAria. The untreated alopecia areata patients were recruited through a multicenter biomarker study. For about 5 biomarker-study patients, blood CD8+ T cells were further sorted into NKG2D-low and NKG2D-high fractions. The TCR sequence derives from a human donor with alopecia areata. The material sequenced was NKG2D-low CD8+ T cells sorted from blood. Per the publication, the cell subset or site label means: sorted CD8+ NKG2D-low blood T cells.

The sequence in DNA is TGTGCCAGCAGGGGTAATGAGCAGTTCTTC. This codes for CASRGNEQFF. The chain is made from TRBV7-2 and TRBJ2-1, with no reliable assignment of the D segment. Trimming costs V 6 bases and J 7 bases, and their ends lie 4 bases apart. Its CDR3 holds 10 amino acids, cysteine through phenylalanine. This entry keeps only the CDR3 DNA: 30 bases, framed from base 1. As encoded in the germline V gene, CDR1 is SGHTA while CDR2 is FQGNSA. Joined to the reference TRBV7-2 and TRBJ2-1 proteins, this CDR3 gives the full variable domain: GAGVSQSPSNKVTEKGKDVELRCDPISGHTALYWYRQSLGQGLEFLIYFQGNSAPDKSGLPSDRFSAERTGGSVSTLTIQRTQQEDSAVYLCASRGNEQFFGPGTRLTVL.